This T cell receptor (beta chain) was recorded in a study of CXCR3-negative and CXCR3-positive naive CD8 T cells. The germline V gene has CDR1 SGHAT and CDR2 FQNNGV. This CDR3 contains 12 residues. Concerning this clonotype: The antigen remains unidentified.

General study points: More hydrophobic TRB CDR3s were found in CXCR3-positive naive cells than in CXCR3-negative naive cells.

The study made its TRB cDNA libraries by 5' RACE, adding UMI labels. TCRdb reanalyzed the 5' RACE reads, giving one entry per CDR3 protein sequence and no DNA. In total, the table holds some 120,000 distinct CDR3 sequences. The chain combines TRBV11-2 with TRBJ1-1. Sequenced: naive CXCR3+ CD8+ T cells from blood. The subset denotes: CD45RO-CCR7+CD27+CD95- naive CD8+ T cells expressing CXCR3 (TNR3+). This sequence originates from a human donor in good health. Some clones in this sample may be carry-over from other donors' samples. This CDR3 is CAEAAENTEAFF.